This T cell receptor (beta chain) was observed in a study of cytomegalovirus exposure and HLA in healthy donors. Looking at the study overall: Across 300 to 400 genotyped donors, about 80% landed in the Caucasian-associated ancestry cluster.

PCR used 60 Vbeta primers and 13 Jbeta primers. The assay was immunoSEQ multiplex PCR, and TCRdb's table has in-frame clones only and misses some. The sample lists more than 80,000 clones, roughly 86% occurring once. As for this clone: Its matching antigen is unknown.

Looked up from germline, CDR1 is MNHEY and CDR2 is SVGAGI. The CDR3 extends over 14 amino acids. V lost 1 base to trimming and J lost 8 bases, with 12 bases between them. Study results and limitations: Versus the approximately 670-donor mean, an Asian-associated ancestry cluster reportedly showed fewer N-insertions in a later analysis. Among TCR beta chains, those listed as cytomegalovirus-associated numbered around 180.

J is TRBJ2-1 and V is TRBV6-5; possible D gene TRBD2, 5 bases. The sequencing sample was made of PBMCs. The sequence was obtained from a man between 25 and 39 years old in good health and CMV-seropositive. This CDR3 is CASSYYEGKDEQFF. Here the CDR3 DNA reads TGTGCCAGCAGTTACTACGAGGGTAAGGATGAGCAGTTCTTC.